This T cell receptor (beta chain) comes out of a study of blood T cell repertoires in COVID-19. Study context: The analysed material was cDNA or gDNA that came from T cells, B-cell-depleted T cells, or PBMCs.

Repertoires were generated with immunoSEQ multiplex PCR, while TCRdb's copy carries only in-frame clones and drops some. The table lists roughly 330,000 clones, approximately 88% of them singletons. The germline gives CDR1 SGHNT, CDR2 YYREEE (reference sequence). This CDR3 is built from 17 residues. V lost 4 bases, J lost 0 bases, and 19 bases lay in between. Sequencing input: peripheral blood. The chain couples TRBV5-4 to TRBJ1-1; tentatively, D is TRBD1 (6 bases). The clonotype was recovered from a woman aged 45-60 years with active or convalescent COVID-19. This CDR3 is CASSQGGHGLLNTEAFF. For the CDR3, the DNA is TGTGCCAGCAGCCAAGGGGGACACGGCCTCTTGAACACTGAAGCTTTCTTT.